The text below deals with one TCR beta chain. The CDR3 loop spans 19 amino acids. After removal of 0 bases from V and 1 base from J, the junction contained 9 bases not matched to a gene. Germline assignment: CDR1 SGHRS and CDR2 YFSETQ. Repertoires were generated with immunoSEQ multiplex PCR, while TCRdb's copy carries only in-frame clones and drops some. Found here are roughly 120,000 clones, roughly 87% of them singletons; the top ten hold less than 9.5%. The sample belongs to a study of blood T cell repertoires in COVID-19. The receptor was derived from a human donor in a cohort sampled during active COVID-19. The material sequenced was peripheral blood. V usage is TRBV5-1 and J usage is TRBJ2-2; 10 bases agree with TRBD2. CDR3 region: CASSLAVLAGAGNTGELFF. The DNA for the CDR3 is TGCGCCAGCAGCTTGGCCGTGCTAGCGGGGGCCGGGAACACCGGGGAGCTGTTTTTT.